These 10 T cell receptor beta chains share one sample of origin, sequenced in a study of blood T cells in healthy people across ages. With a J-beta primer mix and a sample-barcoded 5' primer, a second PCR ran about 6 to 11 cycles. TCRdb reanalysed the 5' RACE reads using MiXCR and keeps one entry per CDR3 protein. In the table there are hundreds of thousands of distinct CDR3 sequences, 52% of which are singletons. The sample was blood. These TCRs come from a woman older than 75 in good health.

This clonotype has at least ten counts. J is TRBJ1-2 and V is TRBV20-1, with 9 nucleotides matching TRBD1. The CDR3 covers 15 residues. Germline V gives CDR1 DFQATT, CDR2 SNEGSKA (reference sequence). CDR3 amino acids: CSIQGALVRSYGYTF. CDR3 DNA: TGCAGCATACAGGGGGCTTTGGTGCGGAGCTATGGCTACACCTTC.

V is TRBV10-3 and J is TRBJ2-1; possible D gene TRBD1, 6 bases. Trimming removed 3 bases from V and 7 bases from J, with 16 bases in between. The CDR3 covers 15 residues. Germline values: CDR1 ENHRY, CDR2 SYGVKD. The CDR3 loop reads CAISEVSRGSNEQFF. Written as DNA, the CDR3 is TGTGCCATCAGTGAAGTTAGCAGGGGATCGAATGAGCAGTTCTTC.

This clonotype showed up many times. J is TRBJ2-1 and V is TRBV6-2 or TRBV6-3; 7 nucleotides match TRBD1. Per germline, CDR1 MNHEY and CDR2 SVGEGT. This CDR3 contains 12 residues. The V and J ends lost 8 bases and 6 bases, in that order; junction bases with no gene match: 4. CDR3 residues: CASRDSPNEQFF. DNA for the CDR3: TGTGCCAGCCGGGACAGTCCCAATGAGCAGTTCTTC.

CDR3 nucleotide sequence: TGTGCCAGCAGCTTAGTCCAATTAGCGGGGGTCTCCTACGAGCAGTACTTC. Amino acids: CASSLVQLAGVSYEQYF. This sequence joins TRBV7-2 and TRBJ2-7, with TRBD2 matching 9 bases. The J segment lost 0 bases and the V segment lost 1 base, leaving 7 bases of the junction unmatched. CDR3 length equals 17 residues. Germline CDR1 reads SGHTA; CDR2 reads FQGNSA.

The rearrangement uses TRBV28 and TRBJ2-6; TRBD1 matches 7 bases. This CDR3 contains 17 residues. Germline values: CDR1 MDHEN, CDR2 SYDVKM. Trimming removed 7 bases from V and 1 base from J; junction bases left unmatched: 10. CDR3 DNA: TGTGCCAGCATCCCAGAGTACAGGGGATCTGGGGCCAACGTCCTGACTTTC. It translates to CASIPEYRGSGANVLTF.

This clonotype was recorded once. This may be a read error, as it is one base from a much larger clone. This chain joins TRBV12-3 or TRBV12-4 and TRBJ2-5; D is ambiguous. This CDR3 is built from 11 residues. The CDR3 sequence: CASSSIEAQYF. DNA for the CDR3: TGTGCCAGCAGTTCGATAGAGGCCCAGTACTTC.

The chain links TRBV4-2 to TRBJ2-5, with TRBD2 matching 7 bases. The J call may be incorrect, as the DNA end agrees better with TRBJ2-7. Per the germline V gene, CDR1 is LGHNA and CDR2 is YNFKEQ. The CDR3 spans 19 residues. The CDR3 sequence: CASSQEQQGLAAIWYEQYF. The CDR3 bases are TGTGCCAGCAGCCAAGAACAGCAGGGTCTAGCGGCTATTTGGTACGAGCAGTACTTC.

The rearrangement links TRBV4-1 to TRBJ2-2; TRBD2 aligns across 7 bases. The CDR3 is 18 amino acids. The J segment lost 3 bases and the V segment lost 0 bases, leaving 10 bases of the junction unmatched. Germline V gives CDR1 MGHRA, CDR2 YSYEKL. In DNA form, the CDR3 reads TGCGCCAGCAGCCAAGATCGTGGCGCTAGCGGATACACCGGGGAGCTGTTTTTT. Amino acids: CASSQDRGASGYTGELFF.

In DNA, the CDR3 is TGTGCCAGCAGTGAAGGAACAGGCAGAGATTCACCCCTCCACTTT. It translates to CASSEGTGRDSPLHF. The chain is built from TRBV6-1 and TRBJ1-6, with a weak D call TRBD1 (5 bases). Germline CDR1 reads MNHNS; CDR2 reads SASEGT. Trimming shortened V by 1 base and J by 8 bases, and 12 bases separated the two germline ends. There are 15 residues in the CDR3.

At least ten counts were recorded for this clonotype. The J gene is TRBJ2-3, the V gene TRBV15, with D possibly matching TRBD2 (5 bases). This CDR3 has 13 residues. V lost 3 bases and J 4 bases, leaving 8 bases between the germline ends. The germline gives CDR1 LNHNV, CDR2 YYDKDF (reference sequence). The CDR3 is CATSRRVSDTQYF. CDR3 DNA sequence: TGTGCCACCAGCAGGAGGGTTTCAGATACGCAGTATTTT.